The T cell receptor beta chain described here comes from a study of T cell clones after liver transplantation. Whole-study context: As an antigen-independent comparator, third-party-reactive TCRbeta sequences came from pre-transplant mixed lymphocyte reactions. Without induction therapy, subjects received standard immunosuppression until 12-24 months post-transplant.

The CDR3 sequence is 14 residues long. The ends were cut back, 4 bases at V and 6 bases at J, with 16 bases in the middle. Germline CDR1 is MNHEY and CDR2 is SMNVEV (reference sequence). The repertoire was sequenced with immunoSEQ multiplex PCR; TCRdb's copy has only in-frame clones and lacks some. This sample yields about 20,000 clones, of which about four fifths are seen a single time; roughly a third belongs to the top ten. The sequencing here drew on CD8+ T cells from blood, taken around 54 months after liver transplant. This receptor was taken from a human patient who received a liver transplant. Some T cells may be transferred from the graft donor. The V and J genes are TRBV27 and TRBJ2-7; perhaps TRBD1 as D (6 bases). The CDR3 loop is CASSSTGSLSEQYF. DNA of the CDR3: TGTGCCAGCAGTTCGACAGGTTCCTTATCCGAGCAGTACTTC.